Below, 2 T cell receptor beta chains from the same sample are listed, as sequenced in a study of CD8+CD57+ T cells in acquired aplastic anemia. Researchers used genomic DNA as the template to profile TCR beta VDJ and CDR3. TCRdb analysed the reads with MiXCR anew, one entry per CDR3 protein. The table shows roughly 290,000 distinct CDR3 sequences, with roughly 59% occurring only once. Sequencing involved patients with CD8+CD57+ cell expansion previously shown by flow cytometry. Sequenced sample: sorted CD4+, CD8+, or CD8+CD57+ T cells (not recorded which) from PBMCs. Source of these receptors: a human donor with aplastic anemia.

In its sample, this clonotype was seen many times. The CDR3 region has the DNA TGTGCCAGCAGCTTCGGACAGGGTATCCAGTACTTC. Residues: CASSFGQGIQYF. The chain is built from TRBV7-8 and TRBJ2-4; TRBD1 aligns across 8 bases. This CDR3 is built from 12 residues. Unmatched junction bases numbered 5, after V lost 3 bases and J lost 13 bases. Per the germline V gene, CDR1 is SGHVS and CDR2 is FQNEAQ.

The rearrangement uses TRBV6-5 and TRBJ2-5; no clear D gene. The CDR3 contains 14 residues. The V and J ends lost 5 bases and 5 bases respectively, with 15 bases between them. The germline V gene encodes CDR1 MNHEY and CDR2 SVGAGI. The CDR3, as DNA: TGTGCCAGCAGTAAAACTGGCCTGGTGGAGACCCAGTACTTC. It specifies CASSKTGLVETQYF.